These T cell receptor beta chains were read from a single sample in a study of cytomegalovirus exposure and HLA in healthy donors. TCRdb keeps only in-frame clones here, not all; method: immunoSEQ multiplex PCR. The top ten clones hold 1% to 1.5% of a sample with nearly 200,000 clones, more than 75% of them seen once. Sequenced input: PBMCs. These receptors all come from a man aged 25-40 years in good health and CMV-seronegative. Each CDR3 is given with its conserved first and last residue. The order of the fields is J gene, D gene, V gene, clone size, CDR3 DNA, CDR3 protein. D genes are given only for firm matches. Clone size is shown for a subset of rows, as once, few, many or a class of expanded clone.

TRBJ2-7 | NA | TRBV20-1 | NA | TGCAGTGCCCAGGCCCAGGACGAGCAGTACTTC | CSAQAQDEQYF
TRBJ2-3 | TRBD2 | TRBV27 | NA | TGTGCCAGCAGTCCCCGACTAGCGGGAGTAGGTACAGATACGCAGTATTTT | CASSPRLAGVGTDTQYF
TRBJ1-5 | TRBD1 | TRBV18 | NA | TGTGCCAGCTCAGAGGGTACAGGGGGCAATCAGCCCCAGCATTTT | CASSEGTGGNQPQHF
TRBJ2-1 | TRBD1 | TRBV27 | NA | TGTGCCAGCAGTTTTCGGGACAGCCGGGGCGGAAATGAGCAGTTCTTC | CASSFRDSRGGNEQFF
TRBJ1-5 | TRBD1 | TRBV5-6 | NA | TGTGCCAGCAGCTTGGACGCAGGACAGGGTGAGAATCAGCCCCAGCATTTT | CASSLDAGQGENQPQHF
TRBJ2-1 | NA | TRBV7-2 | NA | TGTGCCAGCAGCCCCTCGGGGGTCATAGGTTCCTACAATGAGCAGTTCTTC | CASSPSGVIGSYNEQFF
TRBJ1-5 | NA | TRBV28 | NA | TGTGCCAGCAGCCTTCCCGGGGGGAATCAGCCCCAGCATTTT | CASSLPGGNQPQHF
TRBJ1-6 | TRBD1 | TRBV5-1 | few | TGCGCCAGCAGCTTGCAGTGGGACAGGGATAATTCACCCCTCCACTTT | CASSLQWDRDNSPLHF
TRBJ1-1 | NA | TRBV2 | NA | TGTGCCAGCAGGATACAGGATCTGAACACTGAAGCTTTCTTT | CASRIQDLNTEAFF
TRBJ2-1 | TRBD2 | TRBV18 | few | TGTGCCAGCTCGTACAGCGGGGGGGCTAACAATGAGCAGTTCTTC | CASSYSGGANNEQFF